The 24 T cell receptor beta chains below all came from one sample that was sequenced in a study of shared clonotypes between healthy human individuals. The protocol was immunoSEQ multiplex PCR, while the TCRdb copy is restricted to in-frame clones and leaves out a portion. Of around 610,000 clones in the sample, roughly 95% were seen once. Naive CD8 cells lacked CD45RO, underwent positive selection for CCR7 and left out terminally differentiated effector memory CD45RA+ cells. The sample was naive CD8+ T cells sorted from blood. These receptors came from a woman aged 25 to 39 in good health.

The chain recombines TRBV5-6 with TRBJ1-2; D is uncertain. CDR1 is SGHDT, CDR2 YYEEEE, per germline. V lost 3 bases to trimming and J lost 4 bases, with 4 bases between them. This CDR3 is built from 11 residues. The CDR3 nucleotides are TGTGCCAGCAGCTGGGGCTATGGCTACACCTTC. It specifies CASSWGYGYTF.

The chain recombines TRBV6-5 with TRBJ2-2; D is ambiguous. With 5 bases removed from V and 5 bases from J, the gap between germline ends came to 9 bases. From germline, CDR1 is MNHEY and CDR2 SVGAGI. The CDR3 extends over 13 amino acids. This CDR3 reads CASSATRTGELFF. The CDR3 DNA reads TGTGCCAGCAGTGCAACGCGGACCGGGGAGCTGTTTTTT.

J is TRBJ2-1 and V is TRBV2; D gene ambiguous. This CDR3 has 12 residues. V was clipped by 6 bases and J by 7 bases, with 10 bases between them. Germline lookup yields CDR1 SNHLY and CDR2 FYNNEI. CDR3 region: CASRTPGNEQFF. The CDR3 DNA is TGTGCCAGCAGGACCCCTGGGAATGAGCAGTTCTTC.

The chain employs TRBV28 and TRBJ2-1, with 9 bases matching TRBD2. Germline V gives CDR1 MDHEN, CDR2 SYDVKM. This CDR3 has 14 residues. The V segment lost 2 bases and the J segment 14 bases; nucleotides outside the gene matches: 10. The CDR3 reads CASSLMTSGGGEFF. The CDR3 nucleotides are TGTGCCAGCAGTTTAATGACTAGCGGCGGAGGGGAGTTCTTC.

V is TRBV5-8 and J is TRBJ1-5, with D unresolved. V was trimmed by 3 bases and J by 5 bases, leaving 21 bases between them. The CDR3 is 17 amino acids. Germline lookup yields CDR1 SGHTS and CDR2 YDEGEE. CDR3 coding DNA: TGTGCCAGCAGCTATAACCCCTTCTGGAGTTTCGATCAGCCCCAGCATTTT. Translating it yields CASSYNPFWSFDQPQHF.

This chain links TRBV28 with TRBJ2-1; 8 bases fit TRBD1. CDR3 size: 16 residues. The germline gives CDR1 MDHEN, CDR2 SYDVKM. Trimming cost V 1 base and J 2 bases; bases outside gene matches: 4. Here the CDR3 reads CASSLSPGGTYNEQFF. In DNA, the CDR3 is TGTGCCAGCAGTTTATCGCCAGGGGGCACCTACAATGAGCAGTTCTTC.

The rearrangement uses TRBV5-1 and TRBJ2-5, with a weak D call TRBD2 (5 bases). CDR3 size: 15 residues. Trimming stripped 4 bases from V and 4 bases from J, with 17 bases between. Germline CDR1 and CDR2: SGHRS and YFSETQ. This CDR3 reads CASSKAGILGETQYF. The CDR3 nucleotides read TGCGCCAGCAGCAAAGCCGGGATCCTGGGAGAGACCCAGTACTTC.

V and J are TRBV9 and TRBJ1-2, with a weak D call TRBD1 (6 bases). Germline values: CDR1 SGDLS, CDR2 YYNGEE. V gave up 0 bases and J gave up 8 bases, with 11 bases separating them. The CDR3 consists of 13 residues. The CDR3 DNA is TGTGCCAGCAGCGTAGGCAGGGGAGACGGCTACACCTTC. Translated: CASSVGRGDGYTF.

Remarks on this clone: The identical CDR3 is also encoded by other nucleotide sequences in the sample. The chain links TRBV29-1 to TRBJ2-7, with 8 bases lining up with TRBD1. The J segment lost 4 bases and the V segment lost 3 bases, leaving 2 bases of the junction unmatched. Germline V gives CDR1 SQVTM, CDR2 ANQGSEA. The CDR3 consists of 12 residues. Here the CDR3 reads CSVETGAYEQYF. The DNA for the CDR3 is TGCAGCGTTGAGACAGGGGCTTACGAGCAGTACTTC.

This sequence joins TRBV29-1 and TRBJ2-7; D uncertain. CDR3 length: 14 amino acids. With 4 bases removed from V and 0 bases from J, the gap between germline ends came to 13 bases. Looked up from germline, CDR1 is SQVTM and CDR2 is ANQGSEA. The CDR3 region is CSVVSIWSSYEQYF. The CDR3 DNA sequence: TGCAGCGTTGTTTCGATCTGGAGCTCCTACGAGCAGTACTTC.

The chain employs TRBV28 and TRBJ1-5; D is unclear. V was cut by 1 base and J by 1 base, with 5 bases left in between. The CDR3 loop spans 14 amino acids. Germline V gene data show CDR1 as MDHEN and CDR2 as SYDVKM. The CDR3 region has the DNA TGTGCCAGCAGTTTATCGATAAGCAATCAGCCCCAGCATTTT. It codes for CASSLSISNQPQHF. Supplemented by reference TRBV28 and TRBJ1-5, the full variable domain reads DVKVTQSSRYLVKRTGEKVFLECVQDMDHENMFWYRQDPGLGLRLIYFSYDVKMKEKGDIPEGYSVSREKKERFSLILESASTNQTSMYLCASSLSISNQPQHFGDGTRLSIL.

This clone is a singleton in its sample. The V and J genes are TRBV15 and TRBJ2-7, with 8 positions matching TRBD1. J gave up 7 bases and V 3 bases, and 8 bases lay outside the gene matches. Germline V gene lookup returns CDR1 LNHNV and CDR2 YYDKDF (reference sequence). The CDR3 is 14 residues long. DNA of the CDR3: TGTGCCACCAGCAGTAGGACAGGGCTGGAAGAGCAGTACTTC. Residues: CATSSRTGLEEQYF. Looking up the rest from reference TRBV15 and TRBJ2-7 gives the full variable domain: DAMVIQNPRYQVTQFGKPVTLSCSQTLNHNVMYWYQQKSSQAPKLLFHYYDKDFNNEADTPDNFQSRRPNTSFCFLDIRSPGLGDTAMYLCATSSRTGLEEQYFGPGTRLTVT.

Here the CDR3 DNA reads TGTGCCATCAGTGAGAGGACAGGGGGCTTGAGAGAGACCCAGTACTTC. It is translated as CAISERTGGLRETQYF. The rearrangement links TRBV10-3 to TRBJ2-5, with 11 bases identical to TRBD1. The CDR3 covers 16 residues. Germline-derived CDR1 and CDR2 are ENHRY and SYGVKD. The J segment lost 4 bases and the V segment lost 2 bases, leaving 6 bases of the junction unmatched.

The chain recombines TRBV19 with TRBJ2-1; TRBD1 or TRBD2 may be the D gene (6 bases each). Trimming took 4 bases from V and 5 from J, leaving 21 bases between them. The CDR3 has 17 residues. Germline CDR1 and CDR2: LNHDA and SQIVND (reference sequence). The CDR3 bases are TGTGCCAGTAGTACCCTCGCAGGAGGGGGAGGAAACAATGAGCAGTTCTTC. This sequence encodes CASSTLAGGGGNNEQFF.

With respect to this clone: Other DNA sequences from this sample encode an identical CDR3 as well. The rearrangement joins TRBV28 to TRBJ2-2, with D unresolved. The CDR3 loop spans 14 amino acids. Germline V gene sequence: CDR1 MDHEN, CDR2 SYDVKM. Deletions cut 2 bases from V and 1 base from J, with 5 bases between. This CDR3 is CASSLRENTGELFF. The CDR3 nucleotides read TGTGCCAGCAGTTTACGTGAGAACACCGGGGAGCTGTTTTTT.

The chain carries TRBV29-1 and TRBJ2-1, with D possibly being TRBD2 (6 bases). The CDR3 spans 14 residues. Deletions cut 5 bases from V and 0 bases from J, with 11 bases between. The germline V gene has CDR1 SQVTM and CDR2 ANQGSEA. CDR3 DNA: TGCAGCGTTTCGGGAGTTCTCTCCTACAATGAGCAGTTCTTC. Protein sequence: CSVSGVLSYNEQFF.

The rearrangement joins TRBV5-4 to TRBJ2-1; D uncertain. Trimming left V 2 bases short and J 1 base short, with 7 bases between. The CDR3 covers 14 residues. From germline, CDR1 is SGHNT and CDR2 YYREEE (reference sequence). CDR3 nucleotides: TGTGCCAGCAGCTTAGGCGGATCCTACAATGAGCAGTTCTTC. Its protein product is CASSLGGSYNEQFF.

The chain links TRBV25-1 to TRBJ1-2; D is undetermined. This CDR3 has 15 amino acids. The germline V and J ends were trimmed by 3 bases and 4 bases, with 15 bases remaining between them. Looked up from germline, CDR1 is MGHDK and CDR2 is SYGVNS. The DNA for the CDR3 is TGTGCCAGCAGTGACGGGTCCCTTTATCTCTATGGCTACACCTTC. It is translated as CASSDGSLYLYGYTF.

J is TRBJ1-4 and V is TRBV14; D call uncertain. The ends were cut back, 2 bases at V and 7 bases at J, with 11 bases in the middle. The length of the CDR3 is 14 residues. Germline values: CDR1 SGHDN, CDR2 FVKESK. The CDR3: CASSQWEGFEKLFF. CDR3 in DNA: TGTGCCAGCAGCCAATGGGAGGGATTTGAAAAACTGTTTTTT.

This CDR3 reads CASTPGGPDTQYF. The CDR3 DNA sequence: TGTGCCAGCACCCCAGGGGGCCCAGATACGCAGTATTTT. The V gene is TRBV7-9, the J gene TRBJ2-3; 8 bases agree with TRBD1. The length of the CDR3 is 13 residues. Germline CDR1 and CDR2: SEHNR and FQNEAQ (reference sequence). V shed 7 bases and J 4 bases; nucleotides not matched to a gene: 4.

The chain recombines TRBV27 with TRBJ1-1; 9 positions match TRBD1. V lost 2 bases and J lost 5; bases outside the gene matches: 6. Germline V gene data show CDR1 as MNHEY and CDR2 as SMNVEV (reference sequence). The CDR3 runs 15 residues. The CDR3 region has the DNA TGTGCCAGCAGTTTAACGGGACAGGGAAAGACTGAAGCTTTCTTT. This codes for CASSLTGQGKTEAFF.

V is TRBV7-6 and J is TRBJ2-2; no clear D gene. Germline CDR1 reads SGHVS; CDR2 reads FNYEAQ. The CDR3 contains 16 residues. The V end was cut by 1 base, the J end by 6 bases, with 15 bases between. CDR3 amino acids: CASSLDLVLLAGELFF. As DNA, the CDR3 is TGTGCCAGCAGCTTAGATCTGGTTCTTTTGGCCGGGGAGCTGTTTTTT.

This clone has just one count. This chain connects TRBV29-1 to TRBJ1-2; 8 bases align to TRBD1. CDR1 is SQVTM and CDR2 is ANQGSEA in the germline V gene. The CDR3 spans 15 residues. V was clipped by 3 bases and J by 7 bases; unmatched bases: 13. CDR3 residues: CSVDLRGQEGTGYTF. DNA of the CDR3: TGCAGCGTTGATTTGAGGGGACAGGAGGGGACTGGCTACACCTTC.

This chain joins TRBV5-1 and TRBJ1-2; 7 nucleotides agree with TRBD1. Unmatched junction bases numbered 2, after V lost 1 base and J lost 8 bases. Germline V CDR1 and CDR2: SGHRS, YFSETQ. CDR3 length: 12 amino acids. CDR3 loop: CASSLQGEGYTF. CDR3 DNA sequence: TGCGCCAGCAGCTTGCAGGGGGAGGGCTACACCTTC. The full variable domain, completed using reference TRBV5-1 and TRBJ1-2, is KAGVTQTPRYLIKTRGQQVTLSCSPISGHRSVSWYQQTPGQGLQFLFEYFSETQRNKGNFPGRFSGRQFSNSRSEMNVSTLELGDSALYLCASSLQGEGYTFGSGTRLTVV.